One and the same sample provided the 8 T cell receptor beta chains below, sequenced in a study of cytomegalovirus exposure and HLA in healthy donors. TCRdb's copy holds only in-frame clones and misses some; the assay was immunoSEQ multiplex PCR. The profile shows roughly 60,000 clones, 90% to 95% of them singletons. The sequenced sample was PBMCs. The receptors originated from a woman between 18 and 30 years old in good health and CMV-seropositive.

This clone came up once. The chain combines TRBV15 with TRBJ1-5; D gene uncertain. Per the germline V gene, CDR1 is LNHNV and CDR2 is YYDKDF (reference sequence). The CDR3 loop spans 13 amino acids. The V end was cut by 1 base, the J end by 4 bases, with 5 bases between. CDR3 region: CATSRGLNQPQHF. The CDR3 nucleotides read TGTGCCACCAGCAGAGGACTTAATCAGCCCCAGCATTTT.

The chain employs TRBV7-3 and TRBJ2-5; 10 bases fit TRBD2. Germline CDR1 is SGHTA and CDR2 is FQGTGA. The CDR3 runs to 14 residues. V shed 3 bases, J shed 7 bases, and the junction held 5 bases outside the gene matches. CDR3 nucleotides: TGTGCCAGCAGCTTGCTAGCGGGAGATGGGACCCAGTACTTC. As protein: CASSLLAGDGTQYF.

The chain's CDR3 is CSAQNYGYTF. For the CDR3, the DNA is TGCAGTGCACAAAACTATGGCTACACCTTC. V is TRBV20-1 and J is TRBJ1-2; D not resolved. Germline CDR1 reads DFQATT; CDR2 reads SNEGSKA (reference sequence). V dropped 6 bases and J dropped 2 bases, with 4 bases sitting between them. This CDR3 region has 10 residues.

This clone was seen once. CDR3 sequence reads: CASSHSAGGHAYEQYF. The CDR3 DNA sequence: TGCGCCAGCAGCCACTCAGCGGGGGGGCACGCTTACGAGCAGTACTTC. V and J are TRBV4-3 and TRBJ2-7; 10 nucleotides agree with TRBD2. The germline CDR1 and CDR2 sequences are LGHNA and YSLEER. Trimming at V came to 3 bases and at J to 4 bases, leaving 9 bases not matched to a gene. This CDR3 comprises 16 residues.

The rearrangement links TRBV9 to TRBJ1-2; 8 nucleotides align to TRBD1. CDR3 length equals 15 residues. Germline V gene sequence: CDR1 SGDLS, CDR2 YYNGEE. V shed 3 bases, J shed 6 bases, and the junction held 10 bases outside the gene matches. The CDR3 DNA follows: TGTGCCAGCAGCGGCGAAAGGACAGGGAAAGATGGCTACACCTTC. Its protein is CASSGERTGKDGYTF. The whole variable domain, filled in from reference TRBV9 and TRBJ1-2, reads DSGVTQTPKHLITATGQRVTLRCSPRSGDLSVYWYQQSLDQGLQFLIQYYNGEERAKGNILERFSAQQFPDLHSELNLSSLELGDSALYFCASSGERTGKDGYTFGSGTRLTVV.

The genes are TRBV28 and TRBJ1-6, with D tentatively TRBD1 (5 bases). The CDR3 loop spans 17 amino acids. The ends were cut back, 7 bases at V and 0 bases at J, with 16 bases in the middle. Germline values: CDR1 MDHEN, CDR2 SYDVKM. The CDR3 is CASIHTGGSSYNSPLHF. The DNA of the CDR3 is TGTGCCAGCATTCATACCGGGGGGAGCTCCTATAATTCACCCCTCCACTTT.

The rearrangement links TRBV27 to TRBJ2-1, with 7 bases aligning to TRBD2. With V trimmed by 3 bases and J by 1 base, 12 bases remained unmatched. CDR1 and CDR2 (germline): MNHEY, SMNVEV (reference sequence). The CDR3 contains 18 residues. CDR3 amino acids: CASSFASHSGRSYNEQFF. DNA of the CDR3: TGTGCCAGCAGTTTCGCCTCGCATAGCGGGCGATCCTACAATGAGCAGTTCTTC.

As for this clone: In the same sample, other DNA sequences code for this CDR3. CDR3 residues: CSARRETQYF. As DNA, the CDR3 is TGCAGTGCTAGGAGAGAGACCCAGTACTTC. This chain joins TRBV20-1 and TRBJ2-5; no definite D call. CDR3 length equals 10 residues. From germline, CDR1 is DFQATT and CDR2 SNEGSKA (reference sequence). V lost 3 bases and J lost 4, with 3 bases in between.